This TCR beta chain was captured by sequencing in a study of siplizumab effects on memory and regulatory T cells. Repertoires were generated with immunoSEQ multiplex PCR, while TCRdb's copy carries only in-frame clones and drops some. The sample yields tens of thousands of clones, roughly 93% seen once. The CDR3 runs 15 residues. V was shortened by 2 bases and J by 4 bases, with 17 bases between the two germline ends. Germline V CDR1 and CDR2: GTSNPN, SVGIG (reference sequence). Sequencing was performed on CD8+ T cells sorted from blood. The TCR originated in a human donor in good health. The chain is built from TRBV30 and TRBJ1-2; D perhaps matches TRBD1 (6 bases). CDR3 sequence reads: CAWSIQGSRSYGYTF. In DNA form, the CDR3 reads TGTGCCTGGAGTATACAGGGTTCTAGAAGCTATGGCTACACCTTC.